The 10 T cell receptor beta chains below come from one sample, sequenced in a study of Ad26.COV2.S vaccination and SARS-CoV-2 variants. The table came from immunoSEQ multiplex PCR; TCRdb's copy has only in-frame clones and leaves some out. Of fewer than 500,000 clones listed, 75% to 95% are singletons. Treatment in this sample: some 20 received Ad26.COV2.S at low or high dose, single or two shots; 5 received placebo; per-sample allocation not given. At day 63 after the first vaccine or placebo injection, samples were drawn. The material sequenced was peripheral blood, taken in a trial of Ad26.COV2.S vaccine versus placebo. These receptors were collected from a person between 18 and 60 years old who received the Ad26.COV2.S COVID-19 vaccine or a placebo.

The chain couples TRBV19 to TRBJ2-7; D perhaps matches TRBD2 (5 bases). This CDR3 is built from 13 residues. V lost 0 bases and J lost 3, with 6 bases in between. The germline gives CDR1 LNHDA, CDR2 SQIVND (reference sequence). CDR3 sequence (DNA): TGTGCCAGTAGTATAGATCGGGGCTACGAGCAGTACTTC. Its protein is CASSIDRGYEQYF.

The rearrangement joins TRBV28 to TRBJ2-3; TRBD1 is a possible D gene (5 bases). Germline V lookup: CDR1 MDHEN, CDR2 SYDVKM. V was cut by 2 bases and J by 2 bases, with 23 bases left in between. The CDR3 is 19 residues long. CDR3 sequence reads: CASSLLGVPLAKTTDTQYF. The CDR3 DNA reads TGTGCCAGCAGTTTACTAGGGGTCCCCTTAGCCAAGACCACAGATACGCAGTATTTT. Drawing the rest from reference TRBV28 and TRBJ2-3, the complete variable domain is DVKVTQSSRYLVKRTGEKVFLECVQDMDHENMFWYRQDPGLGLRLIYFSYDVKMKEKGDIPEGYSVSREKKERFSLILESASTNQTSMYLCASSLLGVPLAKTTDTQYFGPGTRLTVL.

The J gene is TRBJ2-3, the V gene TRBV11-2, with a weak D call TRBD2 (6 bases). This CDR3 contains 18 residues. Germline CDR1 is SGHAT and CDR2 is FQNNGV. Trimming stripped 0 bases from V and 1 base from J, with 17 bases between. CDR3: CASSLDGFAEGGTDTQYF. The CDR3 bases are TGTGCCAGCAGCTTAGATGGTTTCGCGGAGGGTGGCACAGATACGCAGTATTTT.

This clone came up a few times. V usage is TRBV2 and J usage is TRBJ1-5; TRBD1 agrees at 8 bases. Trimming at V came to 4 bases and at J to 0 bases, leaving 8 bases not matched to a gene. The CDR3 covers 17 residues. Germline lookup yields CDR1 SNHLY and CDR2 FYNNEI. The CDR3 bases are TGTGCCAGCAGTGTGACAGGGGAATTAGATAGCAATCAGCCCCAGCATTTT. This gives the protein CASSVTGELDSNQPQHF.

The chain links TRBV6-2 or TRBV6-3 to TRBJ2-7; maybe TRBD2 (6 bases). This CDR3 has 15 amino acids. CDR1 and CDR2 from the germline V gene are MNHEY and SVGEGT. The V end lost 6 bases, the J end lost 2 bases, and 17 bases lay between the germline ends. This chain's CDR3 is CASSPGWTIAYEQYF. Written as DNA, the CDR3 is TGTGCCAGCAGCCCTGGATGGACTATAGCCTACGAGCAGTACTTC.

The rearrangement uses TRBV28 and TRBJ1-5, with D possibly being TRBD1 (5 bases). The CDR3 is made up of 14 amino acids. Germline loops: CDR1 MDHEN, CDR2 SYDVKM. V was shortened by 4 bases and J by 3 bases, with 10 bases between the two germline ends. CDR3 loop: CASSWGSINQPQHF. For the CDR3, the DNA is TGTGCCAGCAGTTGGGGCAGCATCAATCAGCCCCAGCATTTT.

This sequence joins TRBV7-9 and TRBJ2-7; possibly TRBD1 for D (5 bases). CDR1 and CDR2 (germline): SEHNR, FQNEAQ (reference sequence). The CDR3 is 15 residues long. V gave up 3 bases and J gave up 0 bases, with 12 bases separating them. The CDR3 DNA is TGTGCCAGCAGCTTCGGTGGGGCCGACTCCTACGAGCAGTACTTC. Its protein product is CASSFGGADSYEQYF.

V and J are TRBV7-9 and TRBJ2-3; TRBD1 agrees at 8 bases. The CDR3 runs to 16 residues. From germline, CDR1 is SEHNR and CDR2 FQNEAQ (reference sequence). V trimming: 1 base; J trimming: 3 bases; junction bases outside the gene matches: 6. This chain's CDR3 is CASSLGGQGVTDTQYF. DNA of the CDR3: TGTGCCAGCAGCTTAGGAGGACAGGGTGTGACAGATACGCAGTATTTT.

The chain employs TRBV27 and TRBJ1-2; D unclear. V lost 6 bases to trimming and J lost 1 base, with 6 bases between them. Germline loops: CDR1 MNHEY, CDR2 SMNVEV (reference sequence). CDR3 size: 12 residues. CDR3 sequence (DNA): TGTGCCAGCAGAGGACTTAACTATGGCTACACCTTC. This codes for CASRGLNYGYTF.

The chain has TRBV3-1 (or the pseudogene TRBV3-2) and TRBJ2-2; 9 bases fit TRBD2. There are 17 residues in the CDR3. Germline-derived CDR1 and CDR2 are LGHDT and YNNKEL (reference sequence). V was pared by 3 bases and J by 5 bases, with 10 bases of the junction left unmatched. The CDR3 bases are TGTGCCAGCAGCCACCCCTCCGGAACTAGCGGGACCGGGGAGCTGTTTTTT. Its translation: CASSHPSGTSGTGELFF.